This record looks at one T cell receptor beta chain sequence and its context. The record originates from a study of T cells in tuberculosis. Noted time point: new active TB diagnosis, blood taken before or within 7 days of starting treatment. The J segment lost 4 bases and the V segment lost 4 bases, leaving 7 bases of the junction unmatched. Germline loops: CDR1 LNHDA, CDR2 SQIVND (reference sequence). CDR3 size: 16 residues. Method: immunoSEQ multiplex PCR; TCRdb's copy keeps in-frame clones and lacks some. The sample carries about 35,000 clones, 92% recorded once. The rearrangement joins TRBV19 to TRBJ2-1; 10 bases agree with TRBD2. The receptor's source is an adult with tuberculosis. Some clones in this sample may be carry-over from other donors' samples. Specimen: PBMCs, collected at tuberculosis diagnosis. The CDR3 nucleotides read TGTGCCAGTAGTAGGCCGGGACTAGCGTATTACAATGAGCAGTTCTTC. Translating it yields CASSRPGLAYYNEQFF.